Detailed here is one T cell receptor beta chain. Original methodology: Reference gene primer amplification gave nucleated cell count estimates. Produced via immunoSEQ multiplex PCR; TCRdb's table is partial and in-frame only. The V and J calls and clone size come from that table; D and trimming were worked out from the DNA. The profile shows about 59,000 clones, 81% of them singletons. Germline CDR1 and CDR2: MDHEN and SYDVKM. V was shortened by 7 bases and J by 7 bases, with 14 bases between the two germline ends. CDR3 size: 13 residues. This sample was included in a study of blood T cell repertoires in COVID-19. Study-wide context: Whether acute or convalescent, the COVID-19 samples came from the United States, Italy and Spain.

The rearrangement uses TRBV28 and TRBJ1-5; possible D gene TRBD1, 6 bases. The sequence was collected from an elderly woman with active or convalescent COVID-19. Sequenced input: peripheral blood. CDR3 region: CASTSTQGQPQHF. Written as DNA, the CDR3 is TGTGCCAGCACCTCCACACAGGGCCAGCCCCAGCATTTT.